The clone carrying this T cell receptor (beta chain) has ten or more counts. Its cognate antigen is unknown. This sample was included in a study of blood T cells in healthy people across ages. Combining a sample-barcoded 5' primer with a J-beta primer mix, a second PCR ran for 7 to 11 cycles. TCRdb re-derived calls from the 5' RACE reads in MiXCR, one entry per CDR3 protein. The profile shows around 870,000 distinct CDR3 sequences, 25% to 35% of them singletons. V lost 3 bases and J 2 bases, leaving 10 bases between the germline ends. The CDR3 runs 14 residues. The germline V gene encodes CDR1 SGHTA and CDR2 FQGNSA. General study findings and limits: Compared with aged donors, long-lived donors showed fewer expanded clones, suggesting selection.

The TCR was taken from an elderly woman in good health. The sequencing sample was made of blood. The chain links TRBV7-2 to TRBJ1-1; no definite D call. In DNA, the CDR3 is TGTGCCAGCAGCTTGGGAGGAACCAACACTGAAGCTTTCTTT. Translated, it gives CASSLGGTNTEAFF.